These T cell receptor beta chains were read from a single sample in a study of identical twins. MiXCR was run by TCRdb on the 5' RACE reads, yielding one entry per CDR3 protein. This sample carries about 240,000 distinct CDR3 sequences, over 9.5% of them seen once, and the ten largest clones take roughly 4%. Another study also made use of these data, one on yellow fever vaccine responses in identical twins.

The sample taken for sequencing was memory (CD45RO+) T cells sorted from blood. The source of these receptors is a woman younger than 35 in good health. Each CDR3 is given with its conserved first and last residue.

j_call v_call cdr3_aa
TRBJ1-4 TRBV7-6 CASSLEGQKNEKLFF
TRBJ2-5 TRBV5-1 CASSHGEAQTQYF
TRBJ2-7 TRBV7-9 CAGEEGEAYEQYF
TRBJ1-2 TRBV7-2 CASSPDRPSGGYTF
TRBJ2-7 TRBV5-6 CASSLVGGQNEQYF
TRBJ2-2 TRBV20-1 CSARDPGGGHVPGSCFF
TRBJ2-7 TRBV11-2 CASSKGQFSYEQYF
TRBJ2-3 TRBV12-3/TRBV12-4 CASSRSRDNTDTQYF
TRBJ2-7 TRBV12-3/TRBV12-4 CASSPWTSYYEQYF
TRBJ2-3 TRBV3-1 CASSQLATDTQYF
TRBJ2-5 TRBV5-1 CASSLGMKGQGQETQYF
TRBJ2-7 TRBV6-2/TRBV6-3 CASSEDGTSYEQYF
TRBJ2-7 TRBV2 CASSEGLGQTGEQYF
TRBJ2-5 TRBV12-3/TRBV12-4 CASSPRGYVETQYF
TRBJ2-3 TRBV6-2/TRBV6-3 CASSYLSRGADTQYF
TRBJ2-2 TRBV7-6 CASSFGQGASTGELFF
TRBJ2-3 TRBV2 CASERLDTQYF
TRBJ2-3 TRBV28 CASSLGGGATDTQYF
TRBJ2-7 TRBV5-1 CASSFTSQTYEQYF
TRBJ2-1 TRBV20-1 CSARLAGGTNEQFF
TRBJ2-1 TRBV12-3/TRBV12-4 CASSLRVGAYNEQFF
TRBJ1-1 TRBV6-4 CASRRTGNTEAFF
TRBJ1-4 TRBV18 CASSLRTGATVIGEKLFF
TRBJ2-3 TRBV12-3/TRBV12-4 CALCLTSGVVFGTDTQYF
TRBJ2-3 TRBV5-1 CASSAGLAGGSDTQYF
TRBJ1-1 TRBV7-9 CASSVGTGEAFF
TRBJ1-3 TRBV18 CASSSATFLSGNTIYF
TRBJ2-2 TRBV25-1 CASRPRENTGELFF
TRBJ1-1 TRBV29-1 CSVPPRGTEAFF
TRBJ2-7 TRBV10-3 CAISETAARKQYF
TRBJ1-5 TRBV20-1 CSARATLGGYNQPQHF
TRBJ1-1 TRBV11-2 CASSLDWVAEAFF
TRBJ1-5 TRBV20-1 CSARDLGRSNQPQHF
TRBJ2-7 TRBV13 CASSLVGAAEQYF
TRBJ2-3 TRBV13 CASSLDLGRVTDTQYF
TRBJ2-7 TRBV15 CATSRNSDEQYF
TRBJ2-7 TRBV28 CASSVPSYEQYF
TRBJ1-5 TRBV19 CASSIREPGANQPQHF
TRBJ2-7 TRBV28 CASSLPTATPTYEQYF
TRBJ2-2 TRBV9 CASSLRGAWAGELFF
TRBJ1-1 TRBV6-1 CATTAGANTEAFF
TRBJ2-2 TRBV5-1 CASSRDPQRGLFF
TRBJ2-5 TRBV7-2 CASSPQGANQETQYF
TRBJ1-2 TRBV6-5 CASSDRRGYTF
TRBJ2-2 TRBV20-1 CSAPGAGGITGELFF
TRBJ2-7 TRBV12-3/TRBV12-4 CASSLGGLRQANF
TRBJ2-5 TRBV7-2 CASSLRGKLNETQYF
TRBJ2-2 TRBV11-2 CASRVTGPTGELFF
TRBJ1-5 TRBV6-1 CASSQTFEGSQPQHF
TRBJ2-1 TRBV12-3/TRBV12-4 CASTLAGSYNEQFF
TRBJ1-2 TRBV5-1 CASSFDPGSNYGYTF